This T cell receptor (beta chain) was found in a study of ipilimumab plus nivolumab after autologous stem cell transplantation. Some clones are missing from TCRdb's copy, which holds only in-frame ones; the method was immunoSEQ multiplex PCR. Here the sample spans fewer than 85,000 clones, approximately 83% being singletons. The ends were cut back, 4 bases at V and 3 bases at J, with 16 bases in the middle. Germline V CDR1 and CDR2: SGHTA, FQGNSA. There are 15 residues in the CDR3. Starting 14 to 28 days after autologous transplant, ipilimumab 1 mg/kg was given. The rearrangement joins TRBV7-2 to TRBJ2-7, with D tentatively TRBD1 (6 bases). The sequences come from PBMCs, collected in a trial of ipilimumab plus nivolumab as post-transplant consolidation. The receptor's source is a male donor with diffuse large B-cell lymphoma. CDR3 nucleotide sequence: TGTGCCAGCAGCTCCCGCGCGGACAGTCTCTACGAGCAGTACTTC. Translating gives CASSSRADSLYEQYF.